This T cell receptor (beta chain) was identified in a study of Tregs in tolerant kidney transplant recipients. The repertoire was sequenced with immunoSEQ multiplex PCR; TCRdb's copy has only in-frame clones and lacks some. The sample's table shows 45,000 to 55,000 clones. As concerns this clone: The missing CDR3 end, 3 residues past where the read stops, is filled in from the germline J gene.

Germline V CDR1 and CDR2: SNHLY, FYNNEI. The CDR3 extends over 14 amino acids. The V end lost 5 bases, the J end lost 7 bases, and 17 bases lay between the germline ends. V is TRBV2 and J is TRBJ1-2; D gene unclear. This clonotype was obtained from a human donor who received a combined kidney and bone marrow transplant. Sequenced material: CD4+ T cells from blood, taken before the transplant. CDR3 DNA, as far as it was read: TGTGCCAGCAGTAGCGGTTCCCAGATACGTGGC. It encodes CASSSGSQIRG. The complete CDR3 reads CASSSGSQIRGYTF.